This T cell receptor (beta chain) was captured by sequencing in a study of cytomegalovirus exposure and HLA in healthy donors (dated by TCRdb to the late 2010s). Regarding the complete study: An earlier analysis of some 620 of the donors reported under 300 Gb of sequence data and around 100 million unique TCR beta sequences obtained from about 180 million T cells. The T cell repertoires of roughly 660 subjects were profiled by immunosequencing and related to cytomegalovirus serostatus. In a later analysis, previously published TCR beta repertoires from 500 to 750 donors were re-analyzed and high-resolution HLA genotyping was added so that TCR occurrence patterns could be studied. To predict cytomegalovirus infection status, the study combined high-throughput TCR immunosequencing, statistical association of individual TCRs with disease status, and machine learning. Rather than drawing on any new phenotypic data, the later analysis identified candidate immune exposures from TCR beta sequences and the way those sequences occurred across donors. Across roughly 420 genotyped donors of the cohort, an average of approximately 220,000 unique TCR beta nucleotide sequences per donor were sequenced, and roughly a sixth of those sequences were non-productive. In a later genetic analysis, genome-wide SNP genotypes for about 65% of the roughly 670 donors were used, and that subset was treated as a discovery cohort. An earlier analysis of fewer than 750 of the donors used high-throughput TCR beta sequencing to judge whether each TCR beta V gene segment behaved as functional or pseudogenic. Typing coverage differed by locus: A, B, C, DRB1 and DQB1 were typed in about 620-640 donors, DQA1 in about 560, DPA1 in over 600, and DPB1 in just under 490. The study aimed to test whether signatures of past pathogen exposure could be identified by cataloging public T cell receptors. About five DR-DQ haplotypes were treated as single units for association and clustering because of strong linkage in the cohort. Along with the approximately 700-subject first cohort, a separate validation cohort of 120 different subjects was used. Both class I and class II loci were covered by HLA typing, at four-digit resolution. An early release that covered 640 HLA-typed donors contained around 300 gigabases of sequencing data and approximately 85 million unique TCR sequences. Donor age, sex, ethnicity and CMV serostatus were compiled together with the repertoire data. Of the approximately 400 genotyped donors, 65% to 90% were placed in the genetic ancestry cluster associated with self-reported Caucasian donors. Every repertoire in the discovery cohort had been generated on one and the same sequencing platform.

Library prep was done by the immunoSEQ multiplex PCR assay. A mixture of 60 forward primers for TCR Vbeta segments and 13 reverse primers for TCR Jbeta segments was used in the multiplex PCR. Amplification of the CDR3 region of rearranged TCR beta genes was performed with a multiplex PCR assay on genomic DNA. On the Illumina HiSeq System, the amplified TCR beta libraries were sequenced as 87-base-pair reads. Per the authors' processing: A later analysis counted approximately 76 million unique TCR beta chains across the roughly 700 repertoires, and approximately 11 million of these chains were shared by at least two donors. Raw reads were error-corrected and collapsed into unique sequences with a nearest-neighbor algorithm that merged closely related sequences to remove PCR and sequencing errors. To assign V, D and J gene segments, CDR3 sequences were aligned to IMGT reference sequences. Each retained sequence needed at least a six-nucleotide match to both a V gene segment and a J gene segment. A rearrangement counted as productive if the CDR3 had no stop codons and remained in frame with V and J, and every other rearrangement counted as non-productive. CDR3 was defined according to IMGT convention as the region running from the second conserved V-encoded cysteine to the conserved J-encoded phenylalanine. The earlier analysis of approximately 500 of the donors excluded sequences that lacked an unambiguous match to a single V gene segment. In an earlier analysis of around 590 of the donors, a V segment was called functional when productive rearrangements were above 56.7%, and segregating when the standard deviation between donors exceeded 5%. A statistical classification framework was developed to diagnose cytomegalovirus status using the catalog of TCR beta chain sequences. In a later analysis, TCR nucleotide sequences were compared against IMGT/GENE-DB human TR gene sequences so that V and J genes could be assigned. In a later analysis, CDR3 sequences and most-parsimonious VDJ recombination scenarios were assigned using the TCRdist pipeline. In a later analysis, each TCR beta chain was defined by its CDR3 amino acid sequence together with its V-gene family, and reads lacking a unique V-gene family were excluded. As a way to deal with suspected cross-contamination and a sequencing artifact, a later analysis dropped roughly 600 nucleotide sequences that were highly shared and had low generation probability. In a later analysis, a clonal expansion index was calculated for each public chain from normalized within-repertoire ranks of inferred template counts. Generation probabilities in a later analysis came from a VDJ recombination model fitted to out-of-frame rearrangements, and those results were checked against IGoR. In a later analysis, hypergeometric tests were used to score TCR-TCR, TCR-HLA and TCR-CMV co-occurrence, with a repertoire-size bias correction applied to TCR pairs. To estimate false discovery rates, a later analysis permuted the HLA or CMV assignments 20 times. In a later analysis, co-occurring TCRs were grouped using DBSCAN, with TCRdist sequence similarity added in when clustering inside HLA-allele-positive subsets. Repertoires with fewer than 30,000 or more than 120,000 public chains were left out of co-occurrence clustering, as were five repertoires with anomalous nucleotide sharing. TCRdb limited this immuneACCESS table to in-frame rearrangements with V and J called. A share of clones is missing; checked studies link under half to unresolved V genes, and the rest is unexplained. The DNA gave D and trimming, while V, J and clone size come from that table. This sample gives 150,000 to 200,000 clones in total; 60% to 80% of them show up just once. The top ten clonotypes cover under 8% of the sample.

Points the paper makes about the study in general: In a later analysis, TCR association rates were found to vary across HLA loci, with the most associated TCRs seen for DRB1 alleles and the fewest for HLA-C alleles. A further reported finding was that TCR beta sequences accurately predicted the HLA-A and HLA-B alleles for most subjects in the first cohort. While some public TCRs were present in many individuals, most TCR sequences turned up only very rarely across donors. Linkage disequilibrium might explain the correlated functional status among segregating V segments, but an unknown experimental factor could not be ruled out. Broadly in line with IMGT annotations, most TCR beta V segments showed up in productive rearrangements about 90% or about 30% of the time in an earlier analysis of 587 of the donors. The classifier was reported to diagnose cytomegalovirus status with high specificity and sensitivity in both the original and validation cohorts. A later genetic analysis reported fewer N-insertions in productive TCRs among donors in an Asian-associated ancestry cluster than the roughly 700-donor mean. Because counts were too low, about 15 rarely observed V segments, including chromosome 9 orphons, were left out of the earlier analysis of 500 to 650 of the donors. According to a later analysis, most CMV-associated TCR beta chains appeared to be HLA-restricted, and the HLA associations seemed to be driven largely by CMV exposure. The authors suggested that the approach could potentially be generalized to other disease states and immunological phenotypes. Some IMGT-functional V segments, including TRBV6-2 and TRBV6-3, could not be told apart with the 87-base-pair reads, so those segments were excluded. In vitro tests confirmed that three of the cytomegalovirus-associated TCR beta chains recognize cytomegalovirus antigens. A later analysis reported that several top co-occurrence clusters appeared linked to parvovirus B19, influenza, CMV and Epstein-Barr virus. V-gene and J-gene trimming of TCR beta chains was associated with a missense DCLRE1C variant in a later genetic analysis, and the association was replicated in an independent cohort. A later analysis associated 16,951 TCR beta sequences with specific HLA alleles at a false discovery rate of 0.05. Because HLA typing was missing for some donors at each locus, association tests included only the typed subset. When HLA alleles, especially DR and DQ, strongly co-occurred, attributing TCR associations to individual alleles was difficult. The cohort was sequenced for TCR beta chains only, and without alpha or paired-chain data the features that could be detected were limited. The presence/absence analyses assumed that sequencing depth was roughly uniform across donors, and that assumption may not be true. A cluster of highly shared sequence variants was judged likely to be a technical artifact of the sequencing pipeline. Immune exposure information for the cohort was limited to CMV serostatus. In a later analysis, HLA-associated TCR beta chains showed more clonal expansion and lower generation probabilities than non-associated chains that were equally common. The study gave a list of about 170 TCR beta chains associated with cytomegalovirus.

The cohort consisted of some 670 healthy bone marrow donors. At the time of sampling, all cohort members were nominally healthy, though unrecorded immune exposures were likely present. The donor was CMV seropositive and was included in the group of 290 or so seropositive cohort members. A peripheral blood sample was collected from each donor, and TCR beta sequencing was performed on peripheral blood mononuclear cells. Genomic DNA was extracted from the blood cell samples with the Qiagen DNeasy Blood Extraction Kit. Inclusive of the bounding cysteine and phenylalanine, the CDR3 is 15 residues long. CDR3 DNA only is kept here, 45 bases in frame from base 1. V sheds 3 bases and J sheds 5 bases, leaving 16 bases between their ends. CDR1 and CDR2 (LNHDA, SQIVND) derive from the germline V gene (reference sequence). This clone turned up a few times. Its specific antigen is unknown. Per-nucleotide qualities are absent, and no much larger clonotype sits a single base away.

Sequenced material: PBMCs. Recombination connected TRBV19 to TRBJ1-1, with the D segment identity uncertain. The origin of this receptor is a man between 40 and 49 years old in good health and CMV-seropositive. The nucleotide sequence reads as follows: TGTGCCAGTAGTATCGGGCAAGGGAGAGAAACTGAAGCTTTCTTT. Its coded protein is CASSIGQGRETEAFF.